Reported below is one T cell receptor beta chain. Its antigen is not known. This specimen comes from a study of shared clonotypes between healthy human individuals. Study background: Donors had three CD4 naive, three CD4 memory, two CD8 naive and one CD8 memory plate apiece.

This table comes from immunoSEQ multiplex PCR, and its TCRdb copy is limited to in-frame clones, with some not included. The sample consists of 2 million to 3 million clones, approximately 93% of them appearing once. The germline V and J ends were trimmed by 5 bases and 4 bases, with 9 bases remaining between them. Germline CDR1 is SGHNT and CDR2 is YENEEA. CDR3 length equals 13 residues. Overall study results and limits: The study generally estimated greater richness for naive than memory subsets.

The chain links TRBV11-3 to TRBJ2-1; the D is unclear. This sequence originates from a man between 18 and 29 years old in good health. Some clones in this sample may be carry-over from other donors' samples. Source material: naive CD4+ T cells from PBMCs. Stated subset: CD45RA+ positively selected. CDR3: CASSLQIYNEQFF. CDR3 DNA sequence: TGTGCCAGCAGCCTACAAATTTACAATGAGCAGTTCTTC.